This TCR beta chain appears in the sequencing data of a study of Ad26.COV2.S vaccination and SARS-CoV-2 variants. Study context: The authors gave Ad26.COV2.S intramuscularly, either once or twice 56 days apart. Study outcomes and limitations: Higher spike-specific TCR breadth was found in vaccine recipients than in placebo recipients.

A note on this clone: Antigen: not known. Other DNA sequences in the same sample also yield this CDR3.

Treatment indicated: over 15 received Ad26.COV2.S at low or high dose, single or two shots; 5 received placebo; per-sample allocation not given. It was on day 63 after the first vaccine or placebo injection that samples were taken. Sequenced by immunoSEQ multiplex PCR; TCRdb stores in-frame clones only, minus some. The sample holds about 350,000 clones, 75% to 90% seen once. CDR3 length equals 14 residues. With 2 bases removed from V and 0 bases from J, the gap between germline ends came to 5 bases. Germline V gives CDR1 MNHEY, CDR2 SVGEGT. The V and J genes are TRBV6-2 or TRBV6-3 and TRBJ2-1, with a tentative D call TRBD2 (5 bases). The sample was peripheral blood, taken in a trial of Ad26.COV2.S vaccine versus placebo. This clonotype originated in a person between 18 and 65 years old who received the Ad26.COV2.S COVID-19 vaccine or a placebo. CDR3 DNA: TGTGCCAGCAGTTACGGGAGCTCCTACAATGAGCAGTTCTTC. This sequence encodes CASSYGSSYNEQFF.